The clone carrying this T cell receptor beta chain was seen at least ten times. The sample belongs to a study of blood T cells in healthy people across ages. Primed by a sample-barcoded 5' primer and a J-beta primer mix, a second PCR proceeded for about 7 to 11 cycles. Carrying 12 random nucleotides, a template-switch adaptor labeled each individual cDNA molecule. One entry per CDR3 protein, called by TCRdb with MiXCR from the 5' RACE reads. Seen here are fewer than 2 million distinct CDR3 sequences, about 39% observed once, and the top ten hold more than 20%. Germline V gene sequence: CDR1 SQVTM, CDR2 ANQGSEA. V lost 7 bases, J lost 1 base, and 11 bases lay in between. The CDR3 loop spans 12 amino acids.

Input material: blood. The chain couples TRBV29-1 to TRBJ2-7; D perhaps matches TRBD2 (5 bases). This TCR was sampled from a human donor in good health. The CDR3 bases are TGCAGCGGAGGGCATACATCCTACGAGCAGTACTTC. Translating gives CSGGHTSYEQYF.